Listed here are 19 T cell receptor beta chains from one sample, sequenced in a study of post-analysis software for immune sequencing data. Antigens for these TCRs are unknown. Notes on the study in general: TRBV5-6, TRBV5-1 and TRBV20-1 belonged to a set of about 5 TRBV segments that were more frequent in patients than controls.

Sequencing libraries made from TCR beta cDNA carried unique molecular identifiers. One entry per CDR3 protein, called by TCRdb with MiXCR from the PCR reads. The profile shows about 430,000 distinct CDR3 sequences, approximately 42% of them singletons. Source material: blood. The receptors were sampled from a girl aged 2-15 years with multiple sclerosis.

This sequence joins TRBV3-1 and TRBJ2-3; D is perhaps TRBD1 (6 bases). The germline V gene encodes CDR1 LGHDT and CDR2 YNNKEL (reference sequence). The CDR3 is 13 residues long. V was cut by 5 bases and J by 4 bases, with 10 bases left in between. In nucleotides, the CDR3 is TGTGCCAGCAGCGCAACAGGGCCAGATACGCAGTATTTT. Translated: CASSATGPDTQYF.

The genes are TRBV5-1 and TRBJ2-1; 9 nucleotides align to TRBD1. The CDR3 contains 13 residues. CDR1 SGHRS and CDR2 YFSETQ come from the germline V gene. Trimming cost V 4 bases and J 15 bases; bases outside gene matches: 11. The CDR3 sequence: CASSVGMDRGWFF. The CDR3, as DNA: TGCGCCAGCAGCGTGGGAATGGACAGGGGATGGTTCTTC.

The chain joins TRBV29-1 to TRBJ2-1; no clear D gene. Trimming removed 7 bases at V and 4 bases at J, with 11 bases between. The germline gives CDR1 SQVTM, CDR2 ANQGSEA. CDR3 length equals 12 residues. CDR3 DNA: TGCAGCGATGGCAGCATTTACAATGAGCAGTTCTTC. It encodes CSDGSIYNEQFF.

In this sample, this clonotype turned up a few times. This rearrangement joins TRBV5-1 to TRBJ2-1; 9 nucleotides line up with TRBD1. Germline CDR1 SGHRS, CDR2 YFSETQ. V was pared by 4 bases and J by 8 bases, with 16 bases of the junction left unmatched. The CDR3 contains 17 residues. CDR3 DNA: TGCGCCAGCAGCCCCACCCCTGGGACAGGGCTGTGGGATGAGCAGTTCTTC. Translation gives CASSPTPGTGLWDEQFF.

This clonotype was observed a single time. The genes are TRBV5-1 and TRBJ1-3; 9 bases fit TRBD1. The CDR3 has 15 amino acids. The V gene end was trimmed by 0 bases and the J gene end by 3 bases; junction bases not matched to a gene: 1. The V gene's germline CDR1 is SGHRS and CDR2 YFSETQ. CDR3 region: CASSLDRGLGNTIYF. For the CDR3, the DNA is TGCGCCAGCAGCTTGGACAGGGGGCTTGGAAACACCATATATTTT. Drawing the rest from reference TRBV5-1 and TRBJ1-3, the complete variable domain is KAGVTQTPRYLIKTRGQQVTLSCSPISGHRSVSWYQQTPGQGLQFLFEYFSETQRNKGNFPGRFSGRQFSNSRSEMNVSTLELGDSALYLCASSLDRGLGNTIYFGEGSWLTVV.

This clonotype showed up just a few times. The chain employs TRBV27 and TRBJ2-7, with TRBD1 matching 9 bases. The CDR3 contains 16 residues. With 3 bases clipped from V and 2 bases from J, the junction kept 8 bases outside the gene matches. In germline, CDR1 is MNHEY, CDR2 SMNVEV (reference sequence). The CDR3 region has the DNA TGTGCCAGCAGTTTGGCGGGGACAGGGACAGCCTACGAGCAGTACTTC. Protein: CASSLAGTGTAYEQYF.

The table lists this clonotype with a count of one. The chain carries TRBV28 and TRBJ2-1; TRBD2 matches 10 bases. The CDR3 totals 15 residues. The ends lost 8 bases at V and 3 bases at J; junction bases unmatched: 7. The germline CDR1 and CDR2 sequences are MDHEN and SYDVKM. In DNA form, the CDR3 reads TGTGCCAGCGGGGTATGGACTAGCGGCTACAATGAGCAGTTCTTC. Translating it yields CASGVWTSGYNEQFF. Using reference TRBV28 and TRBJ2-1 for the parts outside the CDR3, the full variable domain is DVKVTQSSRYLVKRTGEKVFLECVQDMDHENMFWYRQDPGLGLRLIYFSYDVKMKEKGDIPEGYSVSREKKERFSLILESASTNQTSMYLCASGVWTSGYNEQFFGPGTRLTVL.

This clonotype was picked up a small number of times. J is TRBJ2-1 and V is TRBV24-1; D perhaps matches TRBD1 (5 bases). The CDR3 runs 13 residues. In germline, CDR1 is KGHDR, CDR2 SFDVKD. Trimming left V 4 bases short and J 9 bases short, with 12 bases between. DNA of the CDR3: TGTGCCACCAGTGACCAGGGTTACGGTGAGCAGTTCTTC. It codes for CATSDQGYGEQFF.

The J gene is TRBJ2-3, the V gene TRBV7-2; TRBD2 might be the D (6 bases). The CDR3 has 12 amino acids. Germline CDR1 reads SGHTA; CDR2 reads FQGNSA. V was pared by 1 base and J by 14 bases, with 13 bases between. The CDR3 reads CASSLEAGGLYF. CDR3 nucleotide sequence: TGTGCCAGCAGCTTAGAAGCTGGAGGGCTGTATTTT.

This clonotype was found a few times. The genes are TRBV12-3 or TRBV12-4 and TRBJ2-1; 7 bases are a match to TRBD1. CDR3 length: 17 residues. V shed 6 bases and J 8 bases; nucleotides not matched to a gene: 19. The CDR3 sequence: CASRNTDDRARVHEQFF. In DNA, the CDR3 is TGTGCCAGCAGAAATACGGACGACAGGGCGAGGGTTCATGAGCAGTTCTTC.

The gene calls are TRBV19 and TRBJ2-6, with unresolved D. With 7 bases removed from V and 0 bases from J, the gap between germline ends came to 16 bases. Germline CDR1 is LNHDA and CDR2 is SQIVND (reference sequence). The CDR3 runs to 17 residues. The CDR3 DNA sequence: TGTGCCAGTACAGTGGGTAGGGCCCGCTCTGGGGCCAACGTCCTGACTTTC. Protein sequence: CASTVGRARSGANVLTF.

The chain joins TRBV27 to TRBJ1-5, with D maybe TRBD1 (6 bases). Trimming stripped 5 bases from V and 7 bases from J, with 15 bases between. The CDR3 covers 14 residues. Germline V CDR1 and CDR2: MNHEY, SMNVEV (reference sequence). CDR3 region: CASSLETGPQPQHF. The CDR3 nucleotides read TGTGCCAGCAGTCTCGAGACAGGTCCCCAGCCCCAGCATTTT.

The chain links TRBV6-2 or TRBV6-3 to TRBJ1-6; D uncertain. Germline V lookup: CDR1 MNHEY, CDR2 SVGEGT. This CDR3 has 9 amino acids. With 9 bases removed from V and 7 bases from J, the gap between germline ends came to 1 base. The CDR3 region is CARNSPLHF. The CDR3 bases are TGTGCCAGGAATTCACCCCTCCACTTT.

This clonotype was picked up many times. The chain recombines TRBV7-2 with TRBJ2-3; TRBD2 matches 10 bases. Trimming removed 4 bases from V and 1 base from J; junction bases left unmatched: 23. Per the germline V gene, CDR1 is SGHTA and CDR2 is FQGNSA. This CDR3 has 22 residues. CDR3 protein: CASSSAPWTSGSPFLGTDTQYF. In DNA, the CDR3 is TGTGCCAGCAGCTCAGCCCCCTGGACTAGCGGATCCCCCTTCTTGGGCACAGATACGCAGTATTTT. The full variable domain, with the rest looked up from reference TRBV7-2 and TRBJ2-3, is GAGVSQSPSNKVTEKGKDVELRCDPISGHTALYWYRQSLGQGLEFLIYFQGNSAPDKSGLPSDRFSAERTGGSVSTLTIQRTQQEDSAVYLCASSSAPWTSGSPFLGTDTQYFGPGTRLTVL.

The rearrangement uses TRBV10-3 and TRBJ1-4; 9 nucleotides agree with TRBD1. This CDR3 has 16 amino acids. The germline V gene has CDR1 ENHRY and CDR2 SYGVKD. The V segment lost 3 bases and the J segment 0 bases; nucleotides outside the gene matches: 2. The CDR3 loop reads CAISEGTGSTNEKLFF. CDR3 nucleotide sequence: TGTGCCATCAGTGAAGGGACAGGGTCAACTAATGAAAAACTGTTTTTT.

This clonotype was observed a few times. The rearrangement links TRBV10-3 to TRBJ2-5, with TRBD1 identical over 8 bases. Germline CDR1 and CDR2: ENHRY and SYGVKD. With V trimmed by 3 bases and J by 1 base, 10 bases remained unmatched. CDR3 length: 17 amino acids. The CDR3 sequence is CAISDPPGQESQETQYF. CDR3 in DNA: TGTGCCATCAGTGATCCTCCGGGACAGGAGTCCCAAGAGACCCAGTACTTC.

CDR3: CASSQENRGGPYEQYF. In DNA, the CDR3 is TGCGCCAGCAGCCAAGAAAACCGTGGAGGTCCCTACGAGCAGTACTTC. The V call is TRBV4-3, the J call TRBJ2-7; a possible D gene is TRBD2 (5 bases). This CDR3 has 16 residues. V lost 0 bases to trimming and J lost 2 bases, with 14 bases between them. Germline assignment: CDR1 LGHNA and CDR2 YSLEER.

In its sample, this clonotype was seen once. V usage is TRBV29-1 and J usage is TRBJ2-4; TRBD1 matches 11 bases. The DNA end is more similar to TRBJ2-7, so the J call may be wrong. This CDR3 has 15 amino acids. Germline-derived CDR1 and CDR2 are SQVTM and ANQGSEA. The DNA of the CDR3 is TGCAGCGTTGGCCCGAGGACAGGGGGCGTAGACGAGCAGTACTTC. Protein sequence: CSVGPRTGGVDEQYF.

J is TRBJ2-7 and V is TRBV28, with 13 bases that match TRBD2. Per the germline V gene, CDR1 is MDHEN and CDR2 is SYDVKM. This CDR3 spans 19 amino acids. With V trimmed by 4 bases and J by 0 bases, 12 bases remained unmatched. In nucleotides, the CDR3 is TGTGCCAGCAGTTCCTCGATGGGACTAGCGGGGATAAGCTCCTACGAGCAGTACTTC. This codes for CASSSSMGLAGISSYEQYF. The full variable domain, its missing parts supplied by reference TRBV28 and TRBJ2-7, is DVKVTQSSRYLVKRTGEKVFLECVQDMDHENMFWYRQDPGLGLRLIYFSYDVKMKEKGDIPEGYSVSREKKERFSLILESASTNQTSMYLCASSSSMGLAGISSYEQYFGPGTRLTVT.